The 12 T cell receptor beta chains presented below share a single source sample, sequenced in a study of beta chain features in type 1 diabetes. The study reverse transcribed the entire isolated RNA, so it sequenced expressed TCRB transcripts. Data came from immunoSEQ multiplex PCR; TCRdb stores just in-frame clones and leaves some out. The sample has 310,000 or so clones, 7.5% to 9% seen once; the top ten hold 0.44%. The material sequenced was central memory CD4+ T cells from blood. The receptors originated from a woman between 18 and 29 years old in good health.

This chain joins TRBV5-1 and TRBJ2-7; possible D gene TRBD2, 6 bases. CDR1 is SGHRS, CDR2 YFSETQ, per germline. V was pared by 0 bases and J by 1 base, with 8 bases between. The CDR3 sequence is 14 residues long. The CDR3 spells CASSLELASYEQYF. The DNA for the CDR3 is TGCGCCAGCAGCTTGGAGCTAGCGTCCTACGAGCAGTACTTC.

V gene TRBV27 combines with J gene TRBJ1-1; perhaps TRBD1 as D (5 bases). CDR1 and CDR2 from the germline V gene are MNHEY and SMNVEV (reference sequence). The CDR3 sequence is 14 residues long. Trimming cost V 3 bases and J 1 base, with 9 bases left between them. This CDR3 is CASSFWGSNTEAFF. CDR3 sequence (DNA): TGTGCCAGCAGTTTCTGGGGCTCGAACACTGAAGCTTTCTTT.

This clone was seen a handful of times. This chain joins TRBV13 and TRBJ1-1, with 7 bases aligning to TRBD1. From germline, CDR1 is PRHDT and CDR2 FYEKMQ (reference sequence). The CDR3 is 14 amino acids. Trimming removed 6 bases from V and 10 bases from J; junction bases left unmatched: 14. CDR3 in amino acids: CASSINRDRGSAFF. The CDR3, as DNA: TGTGCCAGCAGTATAAACCGGGACAGAGGATCAGCTTTCTTT. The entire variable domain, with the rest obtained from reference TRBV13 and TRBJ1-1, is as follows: AAGVIQSPRHLIKEKRETATLKCYPIPRHDTVYWYQQGPGQDPQFLISFYEKMQSDKGSIPDRFSAQQFSDYHSELNMSSLELGDSALYFCASSINRDRGSAFFGQGTRLTVV.

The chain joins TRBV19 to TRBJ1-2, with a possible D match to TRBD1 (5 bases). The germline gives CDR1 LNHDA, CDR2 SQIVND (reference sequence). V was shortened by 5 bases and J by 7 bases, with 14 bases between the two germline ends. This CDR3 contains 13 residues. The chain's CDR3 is CASSDQQGFGYTF. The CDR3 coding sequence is TGTGCCAGTAGTGACCAGCAGGGATTTGGCTACACCTTC. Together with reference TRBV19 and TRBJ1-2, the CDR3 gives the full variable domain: DGGITQSPKYLFRKEGQNVTLSCEQNLNHDAMYWYRQDPGQGLRLIYYSQIVNDFQKGDIAEGYSVSREKKESFPLTVTSAQKNPTAFYLCASSDQQGFGYTFGSGTRLTVV.

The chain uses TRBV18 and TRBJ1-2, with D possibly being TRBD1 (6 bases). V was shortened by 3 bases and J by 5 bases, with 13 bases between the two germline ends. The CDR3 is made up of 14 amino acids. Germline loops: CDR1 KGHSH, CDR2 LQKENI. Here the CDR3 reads CASSPLGARYGYTF. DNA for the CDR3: TGTGCCAGCTCACCTTTGGGGGCGCGGTATGGCTACACCTTC.

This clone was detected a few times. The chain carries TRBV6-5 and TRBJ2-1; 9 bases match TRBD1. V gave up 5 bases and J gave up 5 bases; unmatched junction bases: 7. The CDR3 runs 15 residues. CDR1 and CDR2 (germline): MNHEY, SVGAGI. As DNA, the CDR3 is TGTGCCAGCAGTGTCCGGGACAGGGAAAACAATGAGCAGTTCTTC. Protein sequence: CASSVRDRENNEQFF.

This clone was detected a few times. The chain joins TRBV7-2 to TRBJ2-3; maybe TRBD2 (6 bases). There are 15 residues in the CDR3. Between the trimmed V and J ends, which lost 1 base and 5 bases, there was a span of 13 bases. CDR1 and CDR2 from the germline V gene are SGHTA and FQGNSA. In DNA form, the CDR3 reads TGTGCCAGCAGCTTAGATGGCGGGACGGTAGATACGCAGTATTTT. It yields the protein CASSLDGGTVDTQYF. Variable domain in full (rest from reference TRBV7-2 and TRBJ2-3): GAGVSQSPSNKVTEKGKDVELRCDPISGHTALYWYRQSLGQGLEFLIYFQGNSAPDKSGLPSDRFSAERTGGSVSTLTIQRTQQEDSAVYLCASSLDGGTVDTQYFGPGTRLTVL.

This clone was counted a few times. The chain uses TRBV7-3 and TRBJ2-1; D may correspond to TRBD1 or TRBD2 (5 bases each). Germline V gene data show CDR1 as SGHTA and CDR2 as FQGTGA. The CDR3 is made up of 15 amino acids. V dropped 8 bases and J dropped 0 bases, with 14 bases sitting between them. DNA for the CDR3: TGTGCCAGCTCAACGGGACGCTACTCCTACAATGAGCAGTTCTTC. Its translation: CASSTGRYSYNEQFF.

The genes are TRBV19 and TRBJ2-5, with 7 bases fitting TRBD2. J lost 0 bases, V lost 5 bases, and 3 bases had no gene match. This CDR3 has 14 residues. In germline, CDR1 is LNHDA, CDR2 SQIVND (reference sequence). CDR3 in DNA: TGTGCCAGTAGTGGAGCGGGAAACCAAGAGACCCAGTACTTC. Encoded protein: CASSGAGNQETQYF.

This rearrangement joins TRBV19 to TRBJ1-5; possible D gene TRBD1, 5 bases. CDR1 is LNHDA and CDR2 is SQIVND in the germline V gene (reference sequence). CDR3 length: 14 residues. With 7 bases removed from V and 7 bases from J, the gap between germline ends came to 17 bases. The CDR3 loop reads CASTLYGGVQPQHF. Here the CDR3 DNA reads TGTGCCAGTACCCTATATGGGGGGGTCCAGCCCCAGCATTTT.

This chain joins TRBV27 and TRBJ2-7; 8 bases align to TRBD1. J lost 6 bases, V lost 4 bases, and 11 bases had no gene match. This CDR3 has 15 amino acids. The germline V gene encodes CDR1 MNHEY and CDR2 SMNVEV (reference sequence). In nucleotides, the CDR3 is TGTGCCAGCAGTTCCTGGACAGGGCAGCGGGCCGAGCAGTACTTC. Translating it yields CASSSWTGQRAEQYF.

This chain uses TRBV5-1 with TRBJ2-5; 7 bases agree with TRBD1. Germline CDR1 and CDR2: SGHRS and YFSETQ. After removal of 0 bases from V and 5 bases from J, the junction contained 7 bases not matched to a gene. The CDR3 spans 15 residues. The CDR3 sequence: CASSLVGQITETQYF. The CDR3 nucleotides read TGCGCCAGCAGCTTGGTGGGACAGATCACCGAGACCCAGTACTTC. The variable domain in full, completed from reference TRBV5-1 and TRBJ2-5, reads KAGVTQTPRYLIKTRGQQVTLSCSPISGHRSVSWYQQTPGQGLQFLFEYFSETQRNKGNFPGRFSGRQFSNSRSEMNVSTLELGDSALYLCASSLVGQITETQYFGPGTRLLVL.